This T cell receptor (beta chain) was identified during a study of blood T cell repertoires in COVID-19. About the research overall: The United States, Italy and Spain were the sources of the acute and convalescent COVID-19 samples. T cells, B-cell-depleted T cells, or PBMCs supplied cDNA or gDNA.

The table came from immunoSEQ multiplex PCR; TCRdb's copy has only in-frame clones and leaves some out. The data show over 35,000 clones, with roughly nine tenths seen just once and about a sixth held by the top ten. The TCR originated in a woman aged 25 to 39 in a cohort sampled during active COVID-19. Sequenced sample: peripheral blood.

CDR3 sequence reads: CASSIGREQFF. CDR3 bases: TGTGCCAGTAGTATAGGTCGGGAGCAGTTCTTC. The chain is built from TRBV19 and TRBJ2-1; D is unclear. Germline-derived CDR1 and CDR2 are LNHDA and SQIVND (reference sequence). Trimming removed 1 base at V and 10 bases at J, with 5 bases between. The CDR3 consists of 11 residues. Drawing the rest from reference TRBV19 and TRBJ2-1, the complete variable domain is DGGITQSPKYLFRKEGQNVTLSCEQNLNHDAMYWYRQDPGQGLRLIYYSQIVNDFQKGDIAEGYSVSREKKESFPLTVTSAQKNPTAFYLCASSIGREQFFGPGTRLTVL.